This TCR beta chain was retrieved from a study of T cell responses to AZD1222 COVID-19 vaccine. Produced via immunoSEQ multiplex PCR; TCRdb's table is partial and in-frame only. The sample shows about 140,000 clones, 92% of them seen only once. The source of this sequence is an adult in good health. Sequencing was performed on peripheral blood, taken on day 0 of AZD1222 vaccination.

The DNA for the CDR3 is TGTGCCAGCAGTTTAGTCGGAGGGAAAGCTTTCTTT. This gives the protein CASSLVGGKAFF. V gene TRBV12-3 or TRBV12-4 combines with J gene TRBJ1-1; D is ambiguous. The length of the CDR3 is 12 residues. The germline V and J ends were trimmed by 1 base and 9 bases, with 9 bases remaining between them.